This passage covers 16 T cell receptor beta chains from one sample sequenced in a study of T cells in localized non-small cell lung cancer. The assay was immunoSEQ multiplex PCR, and TCRdb's table has in-frame clones only and misses some. The sample has approximately 15,000 clones; around 85% are singletons. Material: peripheral blood, obtained before any cancer treatment. These receptors were taken from a female donor at least 60 years old with stage I squamous cell lung carcinoma.

Only a few counts were recorded for this clone. V gene TRBV28 combines with J gene TRBJ2-7, with D possibly matching TRBD1 (5 bases). CDR1 MDHEN and CDR2 SYDVKM come from the germline V gene. Trimming pared 5 bases from V and 5 bases from J, leaving 19 bases between. This CDR3 spans 15 amino acids. CDR3 DNA sequence: TGTGCCAGCAGTCCCATCCCCGACAGTAACGACGAGCAGTACTTC. Encoded protein: CASSPIPDSNDEQYF.

V and J are TRBV6-5 and TRBJ2-5, with a possible D match to TRBD2 (6 bases). CDR3 length equals 15 residues. Trimming removed 7 bases from V and 2 bases from J, with 17 bases in between. Germline CDR1 reads MNHEY; CDR2 reads SVGAGI. In nucleotides, the CDR3 is TGTGCCAGCACCCCCCCCGGGGGAGGTCAAGAGACCCAGTACTTC. Translating it yields CASTPPGGGQETQYF.

V is TRBV11-2 and J is TRBJ1-1; D is perhaps TRBD1 (5 bases). Germline CDR1 reads SGHAT; CDR2 reads FQNNGV. The CDR3 totals 12 residues. The V gene lost 1 base and the J gene lost 10 bases, with 10 bases spanning the gap. The CDR3 sequence is CASSLAPGRAFF. CDR3 sequence (DNA): TGTGCCAGCAGCTTAGCCCCGGGGCGAGCTTTCTTT.

This chain uses TRBV5-6 with TRBJ1-2; D is perhaps TRBD1 (6 bases). Looked up from germline, CDR1 is SGHDT and CDR2 is YYEEEE. The V end was cut by 0 bases, the J end by 8 bases, with 17 bases between. The CDR3 loop spans 15 amino acids. The CDR3 DNA reads as TGTGCCAGCAGCTTGGCGGGCAGGGGATTTAAAGGCTACACCTTC. It translates to CASSLAGRGFKGYTF.

The chain links TRBV11-3 to TRBJ1-1, with D maybe TRBD1 (5 bases). Germline assignment: CDR1 SGHNT and CDR2 YENEEA. Trimming cost V 5 bases and J 1 base, with 11 bases left between them. This CDR3 is built from 14 residues. The CDR3 bases are TGTGCCAGCAGCCCAGGGAGGACGAACACTGAAGCTTTCTTT. This translates into CASSPGRTNTEAFF.

The chain is built from TRBV11-3 and TRBJ1-1; 8 nucleotides align to TRBD1. Germline CDR1 reads SGHNT; CDR2 reads YENEEA. This CDR3 has 14 amino acids. V lost 3 bases to trimming and J lost 7 bases; unmatched junction nucleotides: 7. In nucleotides, the CDR3 is TGTGCCAGCAGCTTCTCAGGGGGCAGGAGTGAAGCTTTCTTT. Its translation is CASSFSGGRSEAFF.

The V and J genes are TRBV4-3 and TRBJ2-1; the D gene is possibly TRBD2 (5 bases). The length of the CDR3 is 15 residues. Trimming removed 1 base from V and 5 bases from J, with 12 bases in between. Per germline, CDR1 LGHNA and CDR2 YSLEER. The CDR3 region is CASSQGITRNNEQFF. CDR3 DNA: TGCGCCAGCAGCCAAGGGATAACTAGGAACAATGAGCAGTTCTTC.

CDR3 nucleotides: TGCAGCGTTGCAGCCTCTGGGGCCAACGTCCTGACTTTC. Its protein is CSVAASGANVLTF. This chain joins TRBV29-1 and TRBJ2-6; no firm D call. The CDR3 length is 13 residues. CDR1 SQVTM and CDR2 ANQGSEA come from the germline V gene. V dropped 4 bases and J dropped 0 bases, with 4 bases sitting between them.

The chain couples TRBV5-1 to TRBJ1-1; D not certain. The germline gives CDR1 SGHRS, CDR2 YFSETQ. Trimming stripped 2 bases from V and 0 bases from J, with 5 bases between. This CDR3 is 13 amino acids long. The CDR3 DNA reads TGCGCCAGCAGCTTCGTTTTGAACACTGAAGCTTTCTTT. Encoded protein: CASSFVLNTEAFF.

This clone was found once. The chain combines TRBV2 with TRBJ2-5; no clear D. The CDR3 spans 14 residues. V lost 6 bases and J lost 5, with 16 bases in between. Germline assignment: CDR1 SNHLY and CDR2 FYNNEI. The CDR3 region is CASRRRQALETQYF. The DNA of the CDR3 is TGTGCCAGCAGAAGGCGGCAGGCACTGGAGACCCAGTACTTC.

The chain couples TRBV2 to TRBJ2-3; no definite D call. The length of the CDR3 is 11 residues. In germline, CDR1 is SNHLY, CDR2 FYNNEI. V dropped 7 bases and J dropped 6 bases, with 8 bases sitting between them. CDR3 region: CASIGADTQYF. CDR3 sequence (DNA): TGTGCCAGCATCGGTGCGGATACGCAGTATTTT.

This clone was seen once. The chain joins TRBV2 to TRBJ1-2; no firm D call. V was shortened by 7 bases and J by 4 bases, with 13 bases between the two germline ends. Germline values: CDR1 SNHLY, CDR2 FYNNEI. The CDR3 spans 13 residues. As DNA, the CDR3 is TGTGCCAGCACCCCCTCACCCGTCTATGGCTACACCTTC. This encodes CASTPSPVYGYTF.

The rearrangement joins TRBV20-1 to TRBJ1-1; D is unclear. Trimming left V 6 bases short and J 8 bases short, with 13 bases between. There are 11 residues in the CDR3. Germline CDR1 is DFQATT and CDR2 is SNEGSKA (reference sequence). CDR3 protein: CSAPARREAFF. The CDR3 nucleotides read TGCAGTGCGCCAGCTCGGCGCGAAGCTTTCTTT.

V and J are TRBV27 and TRBJ2-7; 11 bases map to TRBD2. This CDR3 is 16 amino acids long. Trimming took 3 bases from V and 3 from J; bases not matched to a gene: 7. The germline CDR1 and CDR2 sequences are MNHEY and SMNVEV (reference sequence). The CDR3, as DNA: TGTGCCAGCAGTTTTGCTAGCGGGAGGTGGGGCTACGAGCAGTACTTC. Translating gives CASSFASGRWGYEQYF.

The chain employs TRBV16 and TRBJ2-5; D remains unclear. Trimming shortened V by 1 base and J by 4 bases, and 7 bases separated the two germline ends. Per germline, CDR1 KGHSY and CDR2 FQNENV. The CDR3 covers 13 residues. The DNA of the CDR3 is TGTGCCAGCAGCCAATATTTAAGAGAGACCCAGTACTTC. Amino acid sequence: CASSQYLRETQYF.

Concerning this clone itself: This CDR3 is also generated by other DNA sequences in the sample. The chain uses TRBV9 and TRBJ2-7; TRBD1 matches 7 bases. Unmatched junction bases numbered 2, after V lost 3 bases and J lost 2 bases. This CDR3 comprises 13 residues. Germline CDR1 reads SGDLS; CDR2 reads YYNGEE. CDR3 protein: CASSGQGAYEQYF. In DNA form, the CDR3 reads TGTGCCAGCAGCGGCCAGGGGGCCTACGAGCAGTACTTC.